This T cell receptor beta chain appears in the sequencing data of a study of shared clonotypes between healthy human individuals. In the authors' methods: ImmunoSEQ only sent back junction sequences with no quality scores, so filtering was done differently. TCRdb's copy holds only in-frame clones and misses some; the assay was immunoSEQ multiplex PCR. V and J calls and clone size follow that table, whereas D and trimming were derived from the DNA. The sample includes roughly 700,000 clones, roughly 88% of them seen just once. HIV-negative, healthy adults without recent acute infections or vaccinations were the donors. What was sequenced was memory CD8+ T cells from PBMCs. Subset described: CD45RO+ cells pooled with CCR7-negative TemRA cells. The source is a man younger than 35 in good health. Some clones in this sample may be carry-over from other donors' samples.

In DNA, the CDR3 is TGTGCCAGTAGTGGACCGGGACTTTACAATGAGCAGTTCTTC. Translation: CASSGPGLYNEQFF. V usage is TRBV19 and J usage is TRBJ2-1; the D gene is possibly TRBD2 (6 bases). CDR1 and CDR2 (germline): LNHDA, SQIVND (reference sequence). The CDR3 extends over 14 amino acids. Trimming stripped 5 bases from V and 4 bases from J, with 12 bases between.